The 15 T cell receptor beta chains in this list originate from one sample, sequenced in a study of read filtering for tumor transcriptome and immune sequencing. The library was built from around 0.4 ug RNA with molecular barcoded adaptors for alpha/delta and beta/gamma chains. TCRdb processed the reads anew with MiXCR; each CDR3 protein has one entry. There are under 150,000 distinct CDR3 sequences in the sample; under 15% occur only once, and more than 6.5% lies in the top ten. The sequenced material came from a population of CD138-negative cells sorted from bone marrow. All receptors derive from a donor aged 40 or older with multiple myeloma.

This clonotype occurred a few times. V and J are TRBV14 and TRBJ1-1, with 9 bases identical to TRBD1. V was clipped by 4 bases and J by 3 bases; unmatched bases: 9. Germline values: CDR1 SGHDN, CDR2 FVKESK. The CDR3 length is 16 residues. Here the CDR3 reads CASSRDREGMHTEAFF. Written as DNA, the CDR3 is TGTGCCAGCAGCCGGGACAGGGAAGGTATGCACACTGAAGCTTTCTTT. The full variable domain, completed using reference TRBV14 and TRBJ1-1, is EAGVTQFPSHSVIEKGQTVTLRCDPISGHDNLYWYRRVMGKEIKFLLHFVKESKQDESGMPNNRFLAERTGGTYSTLKVQPAELEDSGVYFCASSRDREGMHTEAFFGQGTRLTVV.

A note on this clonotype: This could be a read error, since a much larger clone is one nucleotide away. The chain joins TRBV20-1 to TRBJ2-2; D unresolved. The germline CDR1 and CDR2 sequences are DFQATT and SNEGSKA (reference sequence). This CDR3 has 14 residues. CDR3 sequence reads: CGASVSITPGELFF. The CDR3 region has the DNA TGCGGTGCTAGTGTGTCCATTACACCCGGGGAGCTGTTTTTT.

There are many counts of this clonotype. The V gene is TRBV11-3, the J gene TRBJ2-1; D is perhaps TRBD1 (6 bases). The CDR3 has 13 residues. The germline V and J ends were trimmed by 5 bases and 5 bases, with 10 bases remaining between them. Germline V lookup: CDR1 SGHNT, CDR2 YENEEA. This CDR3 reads CASSMTGNNEQFF. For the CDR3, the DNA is TGTGCCAGCAGCATGACAGGAAACAATGAGCAGTTCTTC. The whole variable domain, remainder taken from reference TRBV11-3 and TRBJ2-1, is EAGVVQSPRYKIIEKKQPVAFWCNPISGHNTLYWYLQNLGQGPELLIRYENEEAVDDSQLPKDRFSAERLKGVDSTLKIQPAELGDSAVYLCASSMTGNNEQFFGPGTRLTVL.

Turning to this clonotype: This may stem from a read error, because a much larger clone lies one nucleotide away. The CDR3 DNA reads TGCAGTGCTGTCCAGAGGGGGGCACCTGAAGCTTTCTTT. This sequence encodes CSAVQRGAPEAFF. The chain joins TRBV20-1 to TRBJ1-1; TRBD1 is a possible D gene (6 bases). The V gene lost 5 bases and the J gene lost 6 bases, with 16 bases spanning the gap. This CDR3 region has 13 residues. Germline loops: CDR1 DFQATT, CDR2 SNEGSKA (reference sequence).

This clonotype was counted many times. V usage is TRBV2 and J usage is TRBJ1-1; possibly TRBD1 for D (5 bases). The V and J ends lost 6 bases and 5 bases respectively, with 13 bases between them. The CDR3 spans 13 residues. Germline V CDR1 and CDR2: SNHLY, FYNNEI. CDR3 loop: CASRERQQTEAFF. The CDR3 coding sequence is TGTGCCAGCAGGGAGAGACAGCAGACTGAAGCTTTCTTT.

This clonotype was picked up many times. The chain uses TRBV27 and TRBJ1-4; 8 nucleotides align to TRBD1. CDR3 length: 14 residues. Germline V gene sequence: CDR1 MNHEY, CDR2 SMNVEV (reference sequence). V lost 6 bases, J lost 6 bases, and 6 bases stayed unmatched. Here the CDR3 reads CASRNRGGYEKLFF. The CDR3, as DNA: TGTGCCAGCAGAAACAGGGGGGGCTATGAAAAACTGTTTTTT.

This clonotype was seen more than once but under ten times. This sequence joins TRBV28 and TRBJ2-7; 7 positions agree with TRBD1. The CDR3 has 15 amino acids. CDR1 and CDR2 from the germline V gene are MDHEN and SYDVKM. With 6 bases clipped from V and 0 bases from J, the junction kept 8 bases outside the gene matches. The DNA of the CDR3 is TGTGCCAGCAGAATAGACAGGGCAAGCTCCTACGAGCAGTACTTC. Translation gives CASRIDRASSYEQYF. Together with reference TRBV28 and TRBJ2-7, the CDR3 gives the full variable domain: DVKVTQSSRYLVKRTGEKVFLECVQDMDHENMFWYRQDPGLGLRLIYFSYDVKMKEKGDIPEGYSVSREKKERFSLILESASTNQTSMYLCASRIDRASSYEQYFGPGTRLTVT.

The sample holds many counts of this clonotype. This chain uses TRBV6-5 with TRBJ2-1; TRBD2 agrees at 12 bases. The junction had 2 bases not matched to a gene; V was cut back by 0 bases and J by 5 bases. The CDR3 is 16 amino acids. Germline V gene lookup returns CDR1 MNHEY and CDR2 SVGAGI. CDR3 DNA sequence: TGTGCCAGCAGTTACTCGCTAGCGGGAGGGAACAATGAGCAGTTCTTC. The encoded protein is CASSYSLAGGNNEQFF.

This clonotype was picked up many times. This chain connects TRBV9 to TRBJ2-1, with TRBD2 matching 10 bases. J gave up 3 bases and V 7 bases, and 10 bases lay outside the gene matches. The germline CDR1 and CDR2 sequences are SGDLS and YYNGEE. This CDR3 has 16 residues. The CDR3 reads CASGTPLAGVYNEQFF. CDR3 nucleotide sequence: TGTGCCAGCGGGACTCCGCTAGCGGGAGTCTACAATGAGCAGTTCTTC.

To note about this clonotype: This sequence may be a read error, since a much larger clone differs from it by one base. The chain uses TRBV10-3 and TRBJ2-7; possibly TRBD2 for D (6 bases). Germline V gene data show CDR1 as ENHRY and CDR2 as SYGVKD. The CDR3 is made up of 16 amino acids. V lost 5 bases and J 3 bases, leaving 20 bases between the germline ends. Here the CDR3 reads CAISHTVDGGNYEQYF. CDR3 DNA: TGTGCCATCAGTCATACTGTCGACGGGGGAAACTACGAGCAGTACTTC.

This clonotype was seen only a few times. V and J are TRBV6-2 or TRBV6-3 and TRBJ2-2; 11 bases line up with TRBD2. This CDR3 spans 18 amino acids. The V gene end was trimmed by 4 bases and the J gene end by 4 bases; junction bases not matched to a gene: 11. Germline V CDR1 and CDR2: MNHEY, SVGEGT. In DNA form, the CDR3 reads TGTGCCAGCAGTTCGGGAGGACTAGCGGGCCTACGCACCGGGGAGCTGTTTTTT. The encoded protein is CASSSGGLAGLRTGELFF.

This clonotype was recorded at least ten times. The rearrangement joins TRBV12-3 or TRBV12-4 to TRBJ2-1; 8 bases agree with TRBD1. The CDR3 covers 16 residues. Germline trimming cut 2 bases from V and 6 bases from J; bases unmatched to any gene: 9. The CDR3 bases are TGTGCCAGCAGTTTACAATCAGGGGGCGCGGGCAATGAGCAGTTCTTC. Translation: CASSLQSGGAGNEQFF.

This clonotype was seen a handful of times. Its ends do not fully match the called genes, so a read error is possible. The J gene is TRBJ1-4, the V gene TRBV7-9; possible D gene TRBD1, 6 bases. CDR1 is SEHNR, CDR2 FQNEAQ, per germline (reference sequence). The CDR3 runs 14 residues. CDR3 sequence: CASSLGGGVEKRFF. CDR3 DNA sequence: TGTGCCAGCAGCTTGGGAGGGGGAGTTGAAAAACGGTTTTTT.

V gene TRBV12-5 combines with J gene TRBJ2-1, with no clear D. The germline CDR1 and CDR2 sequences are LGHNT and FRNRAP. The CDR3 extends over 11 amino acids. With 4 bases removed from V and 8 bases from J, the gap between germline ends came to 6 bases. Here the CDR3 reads CASGSWDEQFF. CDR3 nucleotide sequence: TGTGCTAGTGGTTCCTGGGATGAGCAGTTCTTC.

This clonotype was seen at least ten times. In DNA form, the CDR3 reads TGTGCCAGCAGTTTATTCTCTAGCGGGGGCTCCTACAATGAGCAGTTCTTC. It yields the protein CASSLFSSGGSYNEQFF. This chain joins TRBV27 and TRBJ2-1; 10 nucleotides line up with TRBD2. The CDR3 sequence is 17 residues long. V lost 1 base to trimming and J lost 0 bases; unmatched junction nucleotides: 3. CDR1 is MNHEY and CDR2 is SMNVEV in the germline V gene (reference sequence).